Sequencing of this T cell receptor (beta chain) was carried out in a study of early T cells in non-severe SARS-CoV-2 infection. The wider study: Unsorted whole-blood RNA was sequenced in bulk, leaving chains unpaired.

CDR1 is MGHDK, CDR2 SYGVNS, per germline. This CDR3 has 13 amino acids. Between the trimmed V and J ends, which lost 6 bases and 8 bases, there was a span of 16 bases. Individual cDNA molecules carried attached unique molecular identifiers. Using its own MiXCR run on the 5' RACE reads, TCRdb lists one record per CDR3 protein. The sample shows fewer than 85,000 distinct CDR3 sequences, around a tenth of them seen only once. This clonotype came up many times. This rearrangement joins TRBV25-1 to TRBJ1-2; D remains unclear. This clonotype originated in an adult who was a healthcare worker with PCR-confirmed SARS-CoV-2 infection or an uninfected control (not recorded which). The sequenced sample was whole blood. CDR3 in amino acids: CASRPTDHHGYTF. The CDR3 DNA is TGTGCCAGCAGACCCACGGATCATCACGGCTACACCTTC.